This passage covers 22 T cell receptor beta chains from one sample sequenced in a study of T cell changes during pregnancy in multiple sclerosis. TCRdb's copy holds only in-frame clones and misses some; the assay was immunoSEQ multiplex PCR. The sample lists over 20,000 clones, roughly 90% seen once, with roughly 7.7% in the top ten. Source: CD8+ T cells from peripheral blood mononuclear cells, taken after pregnancy. These receptors were taken from a female donor with multiple sclerosis, enrolled in a pregnancy study.

This chain connects TRBV5-5 to TRBJ1-5; D ambiguous. The CDR3 has 15 amino acids. V was shortened by 3 bases and J by 4 bases, with 14 bases between the two germline ends. From germline, CDR1 is SGHKS and CDR2 YYEKEE (reference sequence). The chain's CDR3 is CASSSPPGLNQPQHF. The CDR3 region has the DNA TGTGCCAGCAGCTCCCCCCCAGGTTTGAATCAGCCCCAGCATTTT. Variable domain in full (rest from reference TRBV5-5 and TRBJ1-5): DAGVTQSPTHLIKTRGQQVTLRCSPISGHKSVSWYQQVLGQGPQFIFQYYEKEERGRGNFPDRFSARQFPNYSSELNVNALLLGDSALYLCASSSPPGLNQPQHFGDGTRLSIL.

The chain is built from TRBV29-1 and TRBJ1-1; TRBD1 might be the D (5 bases). The CDR3 is 14 amino acids. V lost 1 base and J lost 6, with 15 bases in between. CDR1 SQVTM and CDR2 ANQGSEA come from the germline V gene. The CDR3 DNA follows: TGCAGCGTTGAAGGGGGCAGGTTAAGGGCTGAAGCTTTCTTT. This encodes CSVEGGRLRAEAFF. The full variable domain, completed using reference TRBV29-1 and TRBJ1-1, is SAVISQKPSRDICQRGTSLTIQCQVDSQVTMMFWYRQQPGQSLTLIATANQGSEATYESGFVIDKFPISRPNLTFSTLTVSNMSPEDSSIYLCSVEGGRLRAEAFFGQGTRLTVV.

The chain couples TRBV4-1 to TRBJ1-5, with TRBD1 matching 7 bases. Germline V gene data show CDR1 as MGHRA and CDR2 as YSYEKL. CDR3 size: 16 residues. V dropped 4 bases and J dropped 7; count of bases not matched to a gene: 13. CDR3 sequence (DNA): TGCGCCAGCAGCCTATGGGACAGCTTGAAAGAGCAGCCCCAGCATTTT. It codes for CASSLWDSLKEQPQHF.

The rearrangement joins TRBV2 to TRBJ2-7; 8 nucleotides line up with TRBD2. V lost 4 bases, J lost 2 bases, and 4 bases stayed unmatched. The CDR3 extends over 14 amino acids. Germline loops: CDR1 SNHLY, CDR2 FYNNEI. In DNA, the CDR3 is TGTGCCAGCAGTGTCAAGCGGGGGACCTACGAGCAGTACTTC. This encodes CASSVKRGTYEQYF.

This clone appeared once. The genes are TRBV29-1 and TRBJ2-1, with 8 bases lining up with TRBD2. Trimming removed 3 bases from V and 6 bases from J; junction bases left unmatched: 7. The CDR3 consists of 14 residues. The germline CDR1 and CDR2 sequences are SQVTM and ANQGSEA. CDR3 nucleotide sequence: TGCAGCGTTGACTCGCGGGAGGTCGGCAATGAGCAGTTCTTC. Its translation: CSVDSREVGNEQFF.

V is TRBV5-6 and J is TRBJ2-7; TRBD1 aligns across 7 bases. The CDR3 runs 15 residues. Germline values: CDR1 SGHDT, CDR2 YYEEEE. The trim removed 2 bases at V and 2 bases at J, leaving 7 bases unmatched. The CDR3 is CASSFAGTDPYEQYF. The CDR3 nucleotides are TGTGCCAGCAGCTTCGCCGGGACAGACCCCTACGAGCAGTACTTC.

The chain joins TRBV5-4 to TRBJ1-1, with 7 bases lining up with TRBD1. Trimming cost V 4 bases and J 2 bases; bases outside gene matches: 14. Germline CDR1 is SGHNT and CDR2 is YYREEE (reference sequence). The CDR3 runs to 17 residues. This CDR3 reads CASSPTPTGIKNTEAFF. In DNA form, the CDR3 reads TGTGCCAGCAGCCCGACCCCGACAGGGATTAAAAACACTGAAGCTTTCTTT.

The chain couples TRBV27 to TRBJ1-4; 9 bases are a match to TRBD1. The ends lost 4 bases at V and 9 bases at J; junction bases unmatched: 12. Per germline, CDR1 MNHEY and CDR2 SMNVEV (reference sequence). This CDR3 has 16 residues. This chain's CDR3 is CASSSPGTGLRKKLFF. The DNA of the CDR3 is TGTGCCAGCAGTTCACCCGGGACAGGGCTCAGAAAAAAACTGTTTTTT.

This clone was counted once. The gene calls are TRBV29-1 and TRBJ2-7; 7 nucleotides match TRBD1. The CDR3 loop spans 12 amino acids. The V gene's germline CDR1 is SQVTM and CDR2 ANQGSEA. V shed 6 bases and J 3 bases; nucleotides not matched to a gene: 5. DNA of the CDR3: TGCAGCGTCCGGACAGGATACTACGAGCAGTACTTC. The encoded protein is CSVRTGYYEQYF.

The V call is TRBV7-9, the J call TRBJ2-7; TRBD2 matches at 12 bases. V was clipped by 5 bases and J by 2 bases; unmatched bases: 4. The germline V gene encodes CDR1 SEHNR and CDR2 FQNEAQ (reference sequence). This CDR3 is built from 15 residues. This CDR3 is CASSPTSGRTYEQYF. CDR3 in DNA: TGTGCCAGCAGCCCAACTAGCGGGAGGACCTACGAGCAGTACTTC.

The DNA of the CDR3 is TGTGCCAGCACTGGGCAGGGCCCCTACAATGAGCAGTTCTTC. This encodes CASTGQGPYNEQFF. The gene calls are TRBV27 and TRBJ2-1; maybe TRBD1 (5 bases). In germline, CDR1 is MNHEY, CDR2 SMNVEV (reference sequence). This CDR3 contains 14 residues. Trimming removed 7 bases at V and 2 bases at J, with 12 bases between.

The chain has TRBV5-4 and TRBJ2-7; 7 bases are a match to TRBD2. Germline V lookup: CDR1 SGHNT, CDR2 YYREEE (reference sequence). Losses at the gene ends were 4 bases for V and 7 bases for J; bases not matched to a gene: 8. The CDR3 has 13 residues. The CDR3 nucleotides are TGTGCCAGCAGCAGTGGGGGGGTAAGGGAGCAGTACTTC. Its protein product is CASSSGGVREQYF.

Here the CDR3 DNA reads TGTGCCAGTAGTATGGGACAGGCTCGACACCCAGAGACCCAGTACTTC. Protein sequence: CASSMGQARHPETQYF. The chain links TRBV19 to TRBJ2-5; 8 bases are a match to TRBD1. CDR3 length: 16 residues. Germline trimming cut 3 bases from V and 4 bases from J; bases unmatched to any gene: 10. Germline V gene lookup returns CDR1 LNHDA and CDR2 SQIVND (reference sequence).

The chain employs TRBV5-5 and TRBJ2-7; 11 nucleotides match TRBD1. V lost 4 bases and J lost 5; bases outside the gene matches: 5. The CDR3 covers 14 residues. Per the germline V gene, CDR1 is SGHKS and CDR2 is YYEKEE (reference sequence). CDR3 loop: CASSRTGGYDEQYF. DNA for the CDR3: TGTGCCAGCAGCCGGACAGGGGGCTACGACGAGCAGTACTTC.

V usage is TRBV29-1 and J usage is TRBJ1-1; a possible D gene is TRBD1 (6 bases). V shed 3 bases and J shed 1 base, with 9 bases lying between them. This CDR3 has 13 residues. Germline V lookup: CDR1 SQVTM, CDR2 ANQGSEA. CDR3 nucleotides: TGCAGCGTTGATGGGACAACGAACACTGAAGCTTTCTTT. This codes for CSVDGTTNTEAFF.

The chain combines TRBV5-6 with TRBJ2-7; 8 nucleotides align to TRBD2. Looked up from germline, CDR1 is SGHDT and CDR2 is YYEEEE. V was clipped by 0 bases and J by 4 bases; unmatched bases: 3. The CDR3 runs 14 residues. The CDR3 sequence: CASSLEASGYEQYF. The CDR3 nucleotides read TGTGCCAGCAGCTTGGAGGCTAGCGGGTACGAGCAGTACTTC.

This clone is a singleton in its sample. The chain links TRBV28 to TRBJ2-2; 7 bases agree with TRBD1. Germline assignment: CDR1 MDHEN and CDR2 SYDVKM. This CDR3 region has 16 residues. The ends lost 6 bases at V and 0 bases at J; junction bases unmatched: 7. The CDR3, as DNA: TGTGCCAGCAGGTTACAGGGGCACCCGAACACCGGGGAGCTGTTTTTT. The encoded protein is CASRLQGHPNTGELFF.

The CDR3 DNA is TGCAGCGTCCTCAGACTAGCGGGATATTCTAGCACAGATACGCAGTATTTT. This codes for CSVLRLAGYSSTDTQYF. The V and J genes are TRBV29-1 and TRBJ2-3, with 11 bases that match TRBD2. V lost 6 bases and J lost 0; bases outside the gene matches: 11. The CDR3 runs 17 residues. Germline CDR1 and CDR2: SQVTM and ANQGSEA.

The CDR3, as DNA: TGTGCCAGCAGCCCTATTAGCGGGAGTAGCAATGAGCAGTTCTTC. Amino acid sequence: CASSPISGSSNEQFF. V usage is TRBV28 and J usage is TRBJ2-1, with TRBD2 matching over 9 bases. The germline gives CDR1 MDHEN, CDR2 SYDVKM. J was trimmed by 6 bases and V by 6 bases; bases with no gene match: 9. The CDR3 has 15 amino acids.

This chain links TRBV7-8 with TRBJ2-7; TRBD2 is a possible D gene (6 bases). The germline CDR1 and CDR2 sequences are SGHVS and FQNEAQ. CDR3 length equals 15 residues. Trimming took 4 bases from V and 6 from J, leaving 19 bases between them. Here the CDR3 reads CASSSFGLDGGEQYF. For the CDR3, the DNA is TGTGCCAGCAGCTCGTTTGGCCTGGACGGGGGCGAGCAGTACTTC.

This sequence joins TRBV7-8 and TRBJ1-2; D is possibly TRBD1 (5 bases). Trimming left V 1 base short and J 7 bases short, with 16 bases between. This CDR3 is built from 15 residues. Per germline, CDR1 SGHVS and CDR2 FQNEAQ. As DNA, the CDR3 is TGTGCCAGCAGCTTAGTAGGCGGACATCGTATTGGCTACACCTTC. Translating it yields CASSLVGGHRIGYTF.

This clone was seen a handful of times. The chain uses TRBV5-1 and TRBJ2-1, with 8 bases identical to TRBD2. Germline CDR1 reads SGHRS; CDR2 reads YFSETQ. The CDR3 is 16 residues long. V lost 0 bases, J lost 9 bases, and 11 bases stayed unmatched. This chain's CDR3 is CASSLAAGTRRLEQFF. The DNA of the CDR3 is TGCGCCAGCAGCTTGGCCGCGGGGACTAGGAGGCTTGAGCAGTTCTTC.